This entry lists 24 T cell receptor beta chains sequenced from one sample in a study of HIV-infected patients and healthy controls. Reverse transcription used around 500 ng RNA and constant-region primers for alpha and beta. Each of the alpha and beta chains got its own library through chain-specific third strand synthesis with indices. TCRdb re-called the 5' RACE reads through MiXCR, storing one row per CDR3 protein. This sample carries roughly 7,000 distinct CDR3 sequences, roughly 7.4% of them seen once, and the ten largest clones take roughly 15%. Roughly three months, about 14 weeks, into antiretroviral therapy, follow-up blood was collected. No cell fractionation was done, so the repertoire covers all unsorted peripheral blood T cells. Sequences were derived from blood, sampled during antiretroviral therapy. The receptors derive from an adult with HIV infection.

By proportion, this clonotype is medium-sized (0.01 to 0.1%). The rearrangement joins TRBV20-1 to TRBJ1-6, with a possible D match to TRBD1 (5 bases). Germline V gives CDR1 DFQATT, CDR2 SNEGSKA (reference sequence). This CDR3 spans 15 amino acids. Trimming stripped 1 base from V and 0 bases from J, with 7 bases between. Here the CDR3 reads CSARADSSYNSPLHF. DNA of the CDR3: TGCAGTGCTAGAGCCGACAGCTCCTATAATTCACCCCTCCACTTT.

This clonotype was seen many times. This rearrangement joins TRBV5-6 to TRBJ2-6; D possibly corresponds to TRBD1 (6 bases). Trimming shortened V by 0 bases and J by 0 bases, and 13 bases separated the two germline ends. The CDR3 loop spans 18 amino acids. Germline V CDR1 and CDR2: SGHDT, YYEEEE. CDR3 in amino acids: CASSLDPDSLSGANVLTF. Here the CDR3 DNA reads TGTGCCAGCAGCTTGGATCCGGACAGCCTCTCTGGGGCCAACGTCCTGACTTTC.

This clonotype showed up many times. DNA of the CDR3: TGTGCCAGCAGCTTCAACGGGGGTCAAACTGAAGCTTTCTTT. Encoded protein: CASSFNGGQTEAFF. The chain uses TRBV11-2 and TRBJ1-1; TRBD1 is a possible D gene (5 bases). CDR3 length: 14 residues. The ends were cut back, 3 bases at V and 5 bases at J, with 13 bases in the middle. CDR1 and CDR2 (germline): SGHAT, FQNNGV.

By proportion, this clonotype is medium-sized. The genes are TRBV5-5 and TRBJ2-6; D might be TRBD1 (6 bases). CDR1 and CDR2 (germline): SGHKS, YYEKEE (reference sequence). This CDR3 is 17 amino acids long. V was cut by 0 bases and J by 2 bases, with 12 bases left in between. The CDR3 sequence: CASSLAGVGTGANVLTF. In DNA form, the CDR3 reads TGTGCCAGCAGCTTGGCAGGGGTTGGTACTGGGGCCAACGTCCTGACTTTC.

The chain recombines TRBV10-3 with TRBJ2-5; possibly TRBD2 for D (5 bases). Germline V CDR1 and CDR2: ENHRY, SYGVKD. CDR3 size: 15 residues. V was clipped by 3 bases and J by 0 bases, with 11 bases between them. CDR3 sequence: CAISDPGLYQETQYF. CDR3 in DNA: TGTGCCATCAGTGACCCCGGACTGTACCAAGAGACCCAGTACTTC.

This clonotype was recorded many times. V gene TRBV20-1 combines with J gene TRBJ1-4; D gene uncertain. The CDR3 is 13 amino acids. CDR1 is DFQATT, CDR2 SNEGSKA, per germline (reference sequence). V lost 7 bases to trimming and J lost 3 bases, with 12 bases between them. The CDR3 sequence: CSVGDGANEKLFF. Here the CDR3 DNA reads TGCAGTGTTGGAGATGGGGCTAATGAAAAACTGTTTTTT.

By frequency in the sample, this clonotype is medium-sized (0.01 to 0.1%). The CDR3 DNA follows: TGTGCCAGCAGCATAATAGCGGGGGTGAGCACAGATACGCAGTATTTT. Translating it yields CASSIIAGVSTDTQYF. The chain joins TRBV7-2 to TRBJ2-3; 9 nucleotides align to TRBD2. The V and J ends lost 5 bases and 0 bases, in that order; junction bases with no gene match: 6. The CDR3 totals 16 residues. Germline lookup yields CDR1 SGHTA and CDR2 FQGNSA. The full variable domain, completed using reference TRBV7-2 and TRBJ2-3, is GAGVSQSPSNKVTEKGKDVELRCDPISGHTALYWYRQSLGQGLEFLIYFQGNSAPDKSGLPSDRFSAERTGGSVSTLTIQRTQQEDSAVYLCASSIIAGVSTDTQYFGPGTRLTVL.

This clonotype was picked up many times. The gene calls are TRBV12-3 or TRBV12-4 and TRBJ2-7; TRBD1 matches at 9 bases. The length of the CDR3 is 20 residues. The trim removed 1 base at V and 1 base at J, leaving 17 bases unmatched. The CDR3 DNA follows: TGTGCCAGCAGTTTAGGGCGCCTTCTCGGGGGACAGGGTCCTTCCTACGAGCAGTACTTC. Protein sequence: CASSLGRLLGGQGPSYEQYF.

This clonotype rates as medium-sized (0.01 to 0.1%). The V gene is TRBV5-6, the J gene TRBJ2-1; D not resolved. Trimming removed 0 bases from V and 7 bases from J, with 5 bases in between. Germline-derived CDR1 and CDR2 are SGHDT and YYEEEE. This CDR3 is 12 amino acids long. DNA of the CDR3: TGTGCCAGCAGCTTGGAGCGTAATGAGCAGTTCTTC. This gives the protein CASSLERNEQFF.

Relative to its sample, this clonotype is medium-sized. The rearrangement uses TRBV6-5 and TRBJ1-1, with D perhaps TRBD1 (5 bases). Looked up from germline, CDR1 is MNHEY and CDR2 is SVGAGI. This CDR3 comprises 15 residues. Trimming shortened V by 6 bases and J by 6 bases, and 20 bases separated the two germline ends. In DNA form, the CDR3 reads TGTGCCAGCAGCCGAGGGACGGGACCTATTTCTGAAGCTTTCTTT. Protein sequence: CASSRGTGPISEAFF.

About this clonotype: Since a much larger clone is just one base distant, this may be a read error. The chain has TRBV4-1 and TRBJ2-7, with TRBD2 identical over 8 bases. This CDR3 comprises 14 residues. Per germline, CDR1 MGHRA and CDR2 YSYEKL. The DNA of the CDR3 is TGCGCCAGCAGCCAACAGCGGGAGAACCACGAGAAGTACTTC. This gives the protein CASSQQRENHEKYF.

This clonotype was observed at least ten times. The chain uses TRBV6-2 or TRBV6-3 and TRBJ2-2; D not resolved. With 5 bases removed from V and 6 bases from J, the gap between germline ends came to 10 bases. This CDR3 spans 13 amino acids. CDR1 and CDR2 (germline): MNHEY, SVGEGT. The chain's CDR3 is CASSLSSAGELFF. CDR3 nucleotides: TGTGCCAGCAGTCTATCATCAGCCGGGGAGCTGTTTTTT.

This clonotype was counted at least ten times. The chain employs TRBV5-6 and TRBJ1-2, with TRBD1 as a possible D gene (6 bases). Trimming removed 0 bases from V and 5 bases from J, with 20 bases in between. The CDR3 is made up of 17 amino acids. CDR1 is SGHDT, CDR2 YYEEEE, per germline. CDR3 DNA: TGTGCCAGCAGCTTGGCCGGTGGGGACACCGGGAGATATGGCTACACCTTC. The encoded protein is CASSLAGGDTGRYGYTF.

By proportion, this clonotype is medium-sized (0.01 to 0.1%). The rearrangement uses TRBV24-1 and TRBJ2-1; 11 bases align to TRBD2. With V trimmed by 4 bases and J by 12 bases, 10 bases remained unmatched. The CDR3 totals 15 residues. CDR1 and CDR2 from the germline V gene are KGHDR and SFDVKD. CDR3 nucleotide sequence: TGTGCCACCAGTGAAGAGACTAGCGGGGTGAATTGGCAGTTCTTC. Its protein product is CATSEETSGVNWQFF.

By frequency in the sample, this clonotype is medium-sized. The chain recombines TRBV6-5 with TRBJ2-2; a possible D gene is TRBD1 (6 bases). Germline V gene data show CDR1 as MNHEY and CDR2 as SVGAGI. The CDR3 runs 17 residues. Trimming removed 2 bases at V and 1 base at J, with 14 bases between. The CDR3 DNA is TGTGCCAGCAGTTACCATACAGGGACCCTGAACACCGGGGAGCTGTTTTTT. Translation: CASSYHTGTLNTGELFF.

By share, this clonotype ranks as medium-sized (0.01 to 0.1%). This chain uses TRBV15 with TRBJ2-3, with D possibly TRBD1 on 5 matching bases. Germline loops: CDR1 LNHNV, CDR2 YYDKDF (reference sequence). V dropped 2 bases and J dropped 5 bases, with 8 bases sitting between them. This CDR3 comprises 13 residues. This CDR3 is CATSRRGVDTQYF. CDR3 DNA: TGTGCCACCAGCAGAAGGGGCGTAGATACGCAGTATTTT.

In its sample, this clonotype was seen a few times. This rearrangement joins TRBV11-2 to TRBJ2-5, with 16 bases aligning to TRBD2. This CDR3 is 16 amino acids long. V dropped 5 bases and J dropped 9; count of bases not matched to a gene: 9. Germline loops: CDR1 SGHAT, CDR2 FQNNGV. CDR3 in DNA: TGTGCCAGCAGCCCTGGGACTAGCGGGGGGGCCGTGGCCCAGTACTTC. Residues: CASSPGTSGGAVAQYF.

This clonotype is labeled as medium-sized (0.01 to 0.1%). V usage is TRBV20-1 and J usage is TRBJ1-2, with D possibly matching TRBD1 (6 bases). The CDR3 totals 12 residues. Trimming shortened V by 5 bases and J by 7 bases, and 14 bases separated the two germline ends. CDR1 and CDR2 (germline): DFQATT, SNEGSKA (reference sequence). The CDR3 protein is CSAPRGSAGYTF. CDR3 DNA sequence: TGCAGTGCTCCCAGGGGTAGTGCTGGCTACACCTTC.

The table lists this clonotype with many counts. V is TRBV6-1 and J is TRBJ1-1; tentatively, D is TRBD1 (6 bases). The CDR3 covers 14 residues. CDR1 MNHNS and CDR2 SASEGT come from the germline V gene. V was clipped by 7 bases and J by 3 bases, with 15 bases between them. CDR3 in amino acids: CASTRRGNYTEAFF. The DNA for the CDR3 is TGTGCCAGCACCCGCAGGGGTAATTACACTGAAGCTTTCTTT.

This clonotype is medium-sized. The chain combines TRBV29-1 with TRBJ2-2; unclear D gene. The CDR3 length is 13 residues. The germline V gene encodes CDR1 SQVTM and CDR2 ANQGSEA. V dropped 8 bases and J dropped 5 bases, with 15 bases sitting between them. The CDR3 DNA reads as TGCAGCCCTCCCCAACAGAGGACCGGGGAGCTGTTTTTT. Its protein is CSPPQQRTGELFF.

This clonotype is labeled as medium-sized. Germline and junction disagree at one end, which may indicate a read error. This sequence joins TRBV7-7 and TRBJ2-5; 7 nucleotides match TRBD1. CDR1 SSHAT and CDR2 FNYEAQ come from the germline V gene (reference sequence). This CDR3 comprises 15 residues. Here the CDR3 reads CASSPWDSSRETQYF. CDR3 in DNA: TGTGCTAGCAGCCCTTGGGACAGCTCCAGGGAGACCCAGTACTTC.

This clonotype has only a few counts. The rearrangement links TRBV2 to TRBJ2-7; 11 nucleotides line up with TRBD2. This CDR3 contains 12 residues. The V and J ends lost 9 bases and 7 bases, in that order; junction bases with no gene match: 5. CDR1 and CDR2 (germline): SNHLY, FYNNEI. CDR3 coding DNA: TGTGCCAGTAGCGGGGGGGCCCGGGAGCAGTACTTC. Amino acid sequence: CASSGGAREQYF.

Judged by abundance, this clonotype is medium-sized. V gene TRBV5-6 combines with J gene TRBJ2-7, with D unresolved. Germline V lookup: CDR1 SGHDT, CDR2 YYEEEE. This CDR3 is 15 amino acids long. V dropped 4 bases and J dropped 2 bases, with 16 bases sitting between them. The CDR3 loop is CASSGPDDGTYEQYF. The CDR3, as DNA: TGTGCCAGCAGCGGACCAGATGACGGAACCTACGAGCAGTACTTC.

This clonotype qualifies as medium-sized. The chain is built from TRBV7-2 and TRBJ1-1, with D maybe TRBD1 (6 bases). CDR3 length: 17 amino acids. V was trimmed by 1 base and J by 0 bases, leaving 15 bases between them. The germline V gene has CDR1 SGHTA and CDR2 FQGNSA. The CDR3: CASSLVGGGRVNTEAFF. The CDR3 DNA follows: TGTGCCAGCAGCTTAGTGGGGGGCGGCCGTGTGAACACTGAAGCTTTCTTT.